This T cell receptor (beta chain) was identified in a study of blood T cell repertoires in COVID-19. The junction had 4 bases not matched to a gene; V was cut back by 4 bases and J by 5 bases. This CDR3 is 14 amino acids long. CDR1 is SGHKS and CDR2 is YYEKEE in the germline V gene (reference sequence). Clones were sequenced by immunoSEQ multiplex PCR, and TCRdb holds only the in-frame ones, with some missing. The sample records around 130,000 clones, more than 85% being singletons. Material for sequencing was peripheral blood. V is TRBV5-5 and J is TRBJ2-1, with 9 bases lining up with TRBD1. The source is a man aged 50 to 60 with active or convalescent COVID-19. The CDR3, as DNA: TGTGCCAGCAGCCGGGACAGGGCCGACAATGAGCAGTTCTTC. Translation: CASSRDRADNEQFF.